The rows below give T cell receptor beta chains drawn from one sample of a study of identical twins. From the 5' RACE reads, TCRdb called clonotypes with MiXCR, one entry per CDR3 protein. The sample lists roughly 1.6 million distinct CDR3 sequences; less than 40% were seen once. The sequenced sample was cord blood. Every receptor here comes from a newborn girl in good health. Each CDR3 is given with its conserved first and last residue. A D gene is named only where the DNA matches it firmly. For some rows the clone size is stated as once, few or many, or as a class when expanded; others skip it.

J gene,V gene,D gene,clone size,CDR3 protein,CDR3 DNA
TRBJ2-3,TRBV28,.,few,CASSSDPPGDTQYF,TGTGCCAGCAGTTCGGACCCGCCCGGCGATACGCAGTATTTT
TRBJ2-1,TRBV7-2,TRBD2,.,CASTILAGGYNEQFF,TGTGCCAGCACCATTCTAGCGGGGGGGTACAATGAGCAGTTCTTC
TRBJ1-5,TRBV10-2,TRBD1,.,CASRDTGTALNQPQHF,TGCGCCAGCAGGGATACCGGGACAGCTCTCAATCAGCCCCAGCATTTT
TRBJ2-3,TRBV4-2,TRBD2,few,CASSHLAERLTDTQYF,TGTGCCAGCAGCCACCTAGCGGAGCGCCTCACAGATACGCAGTATTTT
TRBJ2-5,TRBV25-1,.,few,CASSGLRFWETQYF,TGTGCCAGCAGTGGACTACGGTTTTGGGAGACCCAGTACTTC
TRBJ2-7,TRBV29-1,TRBD2,once,CSVETGGFDYEQYF,TGCAGCGTTGAAACGGGGGGGTTCGACTACGAGCAGTACTTC
TRBJ2-5,TRBV20-1,.,.,CSASEGARETQYF,TGCAGTGCTAGCGAGGGCGCGAGAGAGACCCAGTACTTC
TRBJ2-1,TRBV20-1,TRBD1,few,CSAREGDREFF,TGCAGTGCTAGAGAAGGGGACAGGGAGTTCTTC
TRBJ2-3,TRBV4-1,.,many,CASSQEGGVTDTQYF,TGCGCCAGCAGCCAAGAAGGCGGAGTTACAGATACGCAGTATTTT
TRBJ2-7,TRBV12-3/TRBV12-4,.,.,CASSVRLPYEQYF,TGTGCCAGCTCCGTCCGCCTCCCCTACGAGCAGTACTTC
TRBJ1-4,TRBV3-1,.,.,CASSHANEKLFF,TGTGCCAGCAGCCATGCTAATGAAAAACTGTTTTTT
TRBJ2-6,TRBV28,.,few,CASSLSLTDSGANVLTF,TGTGCCAGCAGTTTATCTCTGACAGACTCTGGGGCCAACGTCCTGACTTTC
TRBJ2-3,TRBV6-5,TRBD1,.,CASSYEGTGNTDTQYF,TGTGCCAGCAGTTACGAGGGGACAGGGAACACAGATACGCAGTATTTT
TRBJ2-1,TRBV7-2,.,.,CASSLDLARNGQFF,TGTGCCAGCAGCTTAGACCTAGCCCGCAATGGGCAGTTCTTC
TRBJ1-2,TRBV5-1,.,.,CASSLVLTEFNYGYTF,TGCGCCAGCAGCTTGGTCCTTACCGAATTTAACTATGGCTACACCTTC
TRBJ1-3,TRBV4-2,.,.,CASSQELQRLLSGNTIYF,TGTGCCAGCAGCCAAGAACTACAGCGACTACTCTCTGGAAACACCATATATTTT
TRBJ2-7,TRBV27,.,few,CASSFGDSAYEQYF,TGTGCCAGCAGTTTTGGGGACTCAGCCTACGAGCAGTACTTC
TRBJ2-5,TRBV7-9,.,.,CASSRLRGGFSETQYF,TGTGCCAGCAGCCGCCTTAGGGGGGGCTTCAGTGAGACCCAGTACTTC
TRBJ2-1,TRBV6-4,.,.,CASSAELAPSSYNEQFF,TGTGCCAGCAGTGCCGAACTAGCCCCTAGCTCCTACAATGAGCAGTTCTTC
TRBJ2-3,TRBV6-2/TRBV6-3,TRBD2,.,CASSLGTSGGYSTDTQYF,TGTGCCAGCAGCCTTGGGACTAGCGGGGGTTATAGCACAGATACGCAGTATTTT